Each of the 10 T cell receptor beta chains below was sequenced from the same sample in a study of shared clonotypes between healthy human individuals. Terminally differentiated effector memory CD45RA+ cells were left out of the naive CD8 fraction, which was CD45RO-negative and positively selected for CCR7. Sequencing was performed with immunoSEQ multiplex PCR; in TCRdb, only in-frame clones are kept and a portion is missing. This sample has roughly 2,000,000 clones, with approximately 95% found just once. The sequencing sample was made of naive CD8+ T cells sorted from blood. The receptor set was obtained from a man in his late teens or twenties in good health.

V usage is TRBV13 and J usage is TRBJ2-1, with D tentatively TRBD1 (5 bases). The V end was cut by 2 bases, the J end by 5 bases, with 13 bases between. Germline V gives CDR1 PRHDT, CDR2 FYEKMQ (reference sequence). This CDR3 comprises 15 residues. CDR3 coding DNA: TGTGCCAGCAGCTTACAGGGTACACGGAACAATGAGCAGTTCTTC. Amino acid sequence: CASSLQGTRNNEQFF.

With respect to this clone: This sample includes further DNA sequences coding for the same CDR3. The chain links TRBV7-9 to TRBJ2-5, with D possibly called TRBD1 or TRBD2 (5 bases each). The germline V gene has CDR1 SEHNR and CDR2 FQNEAQ (reference sequence). The germline V and J ends were trimmed by 3 bases and 1 base, with 6 bases remaining between them. The length of the CDR3 is 13 residues. This chain's CDR3 is CASSLRGQETQYF. In nucleotides, the CDR3 is TGTGCCAGCAGCTTGAGGGGCCAAGAGACCCAGTACTTC.

V and J are TRBV2 and TRBJ1-5; maybe TRBD1 (5 bases). The germline V gene encodes CDR1 SNHLY and CDR2 FYNNEI. V was shortened by 6 bases and J by 1 base, with 25 bases between the two germline ends. This CDR3 has 19 residues. CDR3 in DNA: TGTGCCAGCAGCCTGAAAAGGGACGCTTCCCTGGTAAGCAATCAGCCCCAGCATTTT. It is translated as CASSLKRDASLVSNQPQHF.

Written as DNA, the CDR3 is TGTGCCACCAGCAGAGATCCCTCCTACCGACAGGGAGATCAGCCCCAGCATTTT. It specifies CATSRDPSYRQGDQPQHF. The chain joins TRBV15 to TRBJ1-5, with 7 positions matching TRBD1. J lost 5 bases, V lost 0 bases, and 13 bases had no gene match. This CDR3 region has 18 residues. Germline CDR1 LNHNV, CDR2 YYDKDF (reference sequence).

The V call is TRBV27, the J call TRBJ1-2, with a weak D call TRBD1 (5 bases). This CDR3 region has 14 residues. Trimming left V 5 bases short and J 6 bases short, with 16 bases between. Germline V lookup: CDR1 MNHEY, CDR2 SMNVEV (reference sequence). The CDR3 protein is CASSTWGVEDGYTF. DNA of the CDR3: TGTGCCAGCAGTACGTGGGGGGTCGAGGATGGCTACACCTTC.

A note on this clone: The sample contains more than one DNA sequence encoding this CDR3. The V gene is TRBV4-1, the J gene TRBJ2-7; 7 positions match TRBD1. CDR3 length: 14 amino acids. The germline CDR1 and CDR2 sequences are MGHRA and YSYEKL. Trimming removed 4 bases from V and 0 bases from J; junction bases left unmatched: 3. The CDR3 spells CASSPRDSSYEQYF. CDR3 coding DNA: TGCGCCAGCAGCCCTAGGGACAGCTCCTACGAGCAGTACTTC.

CDR3 nucleotides: TGTGCCAGCAGTTACTCGAGGGACAGGGTGGCTGAAGCTTTCTTT. It is translated as CASSYSRDRVAEAFF. The V gene is TRBV6-5, the J gene TRBJ1-1; TRBD1 aligns across 9 bases. This CDR3 comprises 15 residues. Germline V gene lookup returns CDR1 MNHEY and CDR2 SVGAGI. V was pared by 0 bases and J by 6 bases, with 5 bases of the junction left unmatched.

This chain links TRBV19 with TRBJ2-1; D is ambiguous. The CDR3 covers 15 residues. Germline lookup yields CDR1 LNHDA and CDR2 SQIVND (reference sequence). V was trimmed by 7 bases and J by 0 bases, leaving 13 bases between them. The DNA of the CDR3 is TGTGCCAGTACTAAGGATACCAGCTCCTACAATGAGCAGTTCTTC. Protein sequence: CASTKDTSSYNEQFF.

The chain links TRBV29-1 to TRBJ2-1; no definite D call. CDR3 size: 16 residues. Trimming took off 2 bases at V and 0 bases at J, with 14 bases between the two ends. Germline values: CDR1 SQVTM, CDR2 ANQGSEA. This CDR3 is CSVEKGSGFSYNEQFF. DNA of the CDR3: TGCAGCGTTGAAAAAGGTTCCGGGTTCTCCTACAATGAGCAGTTCTTC.

This chain joins TRBV29-1 and TRBJ2-7; 8 bases are shared with TRBD2. V lost 2 bases, J lost 2 bases, and 5 bases stayed unmatched. Germline V gene sequence: CDR1 SQVTM, CDR2 ANQGSEA. The length of the CDR3 is 14 residues. The CDR3 DNA reads as TGCAGCGTTGAAACCGCGGGGGGAACCTACGAGCAGTACTTC. Protein sequence: CSVETAGGTYEQYF.